The TCR beta chain described here comes from a study of CXCR3-negative and CXCR3-positive naive CD8 T cells. Study-level findings and limits: Much lower diversity was found in memory CD8+ cells, while both naive subsets had comparably high diversity. It was found that naive subsets had comparable surface CD5, and TCR strength was inferred from TRB CDR3 properties. CXCR3-positive naive cells carried more hydrophobic TRB CDR3s than CXCR3-negative ones.

Germline CDR1 SGDLS, CDR2 YYNGEE. The CDR3 runs to 16 residues. Researchers reported sorting every CD8+ T cell subset in triplicate, roughly 290,000 cells per sort. The naive CD8+ gate required CD45RO-CCR7+CD27+CD95- phenotype. UMI-labeled 5' RACE TRB cDNA libraries were prepared from the cells. TCRdb reprocessed the 5' RACE reads and stores each CDR3 protein as one record, lacking DNA. The sample totals about 150,000 distinct CDR3 sequences; its top ten clones hold around 0.44%. A remark on this clonotype: Its antigen remains unknown.

Sequencing used naive CXCR3+ CD8+ T cells from blood. Subset indicated: CD45RO-CCR7+CD27+CD95- naive CD8+ T cells expressing CXCR3 (TNR3+). This receptor was identified in a human donor in good health. Some clones in this sample may be carry-over from other donors' samples. The chain combines TRBV9 with TRBJ2-1; TCRdb lists TRBD1, though no DNA is available to test this call. The CDR3: CASSPQDRGRYNEQFF.